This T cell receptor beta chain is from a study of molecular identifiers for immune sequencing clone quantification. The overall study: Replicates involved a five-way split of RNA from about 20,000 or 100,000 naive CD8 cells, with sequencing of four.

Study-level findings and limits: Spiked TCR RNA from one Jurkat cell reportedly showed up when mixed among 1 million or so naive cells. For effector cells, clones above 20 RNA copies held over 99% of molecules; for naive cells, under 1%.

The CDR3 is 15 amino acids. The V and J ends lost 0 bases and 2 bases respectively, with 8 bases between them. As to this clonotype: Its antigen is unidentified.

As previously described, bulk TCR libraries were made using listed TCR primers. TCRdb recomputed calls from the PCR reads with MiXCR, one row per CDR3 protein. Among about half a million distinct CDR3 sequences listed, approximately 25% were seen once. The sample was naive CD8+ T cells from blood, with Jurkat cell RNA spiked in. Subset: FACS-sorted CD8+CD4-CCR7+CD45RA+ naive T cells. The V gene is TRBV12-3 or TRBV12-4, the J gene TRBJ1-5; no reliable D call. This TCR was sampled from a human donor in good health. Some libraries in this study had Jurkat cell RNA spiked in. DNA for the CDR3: TGTGCCAGCAGTTTAGCCGGGGAGGGCAATCAGCCCCAGCATTTT. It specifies CASSLAGEGNQPQHF.